This T cell receptor beta chain was observed in a study of cytomegalovirus exposure and HLA in healthy donors. The CDR3 has 16 amino acids. V gave up 3 bases and J gave up 1 base; unmatched junction bases: 6. The germline V gene has CDR1 SGHNT and CDR2 YYREEE (reference sequence). A multiplex PCR was run with 60 Vbeta primers and 13 Jbeta primers. Sequenced by immunoSEQ multiplex PCR; TCRdb stores in-frame clones only, minus some. The table lists about 180,000 clones, approximately 84% of them singletons. Every donor was a healthy person donating bone marrow. The receptor's source is a girl between 10 and 17 years old in good health and CMV-seropositive. What was sequenced was PBMCs. The V gene is TRBV5-4, the J gene TRBJ2-1; 8 bases match TRBD1. CDR3 region: CASSSRDRHSYNEQFF. The CDR3 nucleotides read TGTGCCAGCAGCTCCCGGGACAGGCATTCCTACAATGAGCAGTTCTTC.